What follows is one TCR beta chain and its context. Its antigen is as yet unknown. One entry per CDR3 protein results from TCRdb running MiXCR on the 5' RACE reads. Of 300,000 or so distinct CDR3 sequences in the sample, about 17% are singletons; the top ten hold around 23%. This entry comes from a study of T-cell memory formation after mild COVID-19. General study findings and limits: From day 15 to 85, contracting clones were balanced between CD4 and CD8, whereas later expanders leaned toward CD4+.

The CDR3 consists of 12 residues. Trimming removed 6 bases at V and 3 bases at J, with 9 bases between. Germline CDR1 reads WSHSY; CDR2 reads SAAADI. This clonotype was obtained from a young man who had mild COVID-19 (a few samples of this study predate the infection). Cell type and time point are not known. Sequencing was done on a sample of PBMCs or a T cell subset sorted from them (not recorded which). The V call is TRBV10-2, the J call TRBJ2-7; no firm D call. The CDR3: CASRDLLYEQYF. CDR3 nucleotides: TGCGCCAGCAGGGACCTTCTCTACGAGCAGTACTTC.